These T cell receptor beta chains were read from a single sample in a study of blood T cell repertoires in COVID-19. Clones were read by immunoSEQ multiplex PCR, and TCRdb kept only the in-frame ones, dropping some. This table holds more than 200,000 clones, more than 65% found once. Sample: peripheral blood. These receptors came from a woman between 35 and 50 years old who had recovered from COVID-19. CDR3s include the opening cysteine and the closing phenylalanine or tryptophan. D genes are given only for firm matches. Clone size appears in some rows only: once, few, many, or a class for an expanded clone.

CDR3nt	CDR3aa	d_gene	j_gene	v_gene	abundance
TGTGCCAGCAGTTACTCGATCGGGAGGGTAGCGGGGGGGCAAATGGATACGCAGTATTTT	CASSYSIGRVAGGQMDTQYF	TRBD2	TRBJ2-3	TRBV6-2/TRBV6-3	.
TGTGCCAGCAGTACCCGGGATATCTATGGCTACACCTTC	CASSTRDIYGYTF	.	TRBJ1-2	TRBV6-2/TRBV6-3	.
TGTGCCAGCACTCCCGGGTTAGGGGCGATCGGGGAGCTGTTTTTT	CASTPGLGAIGELFF	.	TRBJ2-2	TRBV28	.
TGTGCCAGCAGTAGACCGGGACAGGGTCCCTACGAGCAGTACTTC	CASSRPGQGPYEQYF	TRBD1	TRBJ2-7	TRBV28	.
TGCAGTGCTAGTCCCCAAGCGGGGGTCAATGAGCAGTTCTTC	CSASPQAGVNEQFF	TRBD2	TRBJ2-1	TRBV20-1	.
TGTGCCAGTAGTATAAATGGACAGGGTGGTCAGCCCCAGCATTTT	CASSINGQGGQPQHF	TRBD1	TRBJ1-5	TRBV19	few
TGTGCCAGCTCACTGGAGAGGGACAATCAGCCCCAGCATTTT	CASSLERDNQPQHF	.	TRBJ1-5	TRBV18	few
TGTGCCAACCCCGGGTTCCAAGAGGCCTATAATTCACCCCTCCACTTT	CANPGFQEAYNSPLHF	.	TRBJ1-6	TRBV5-6	.
TGCGCCAGCAGATCTCTCACTCTTATGAACACTGAAGCTTTCTTT	CASRSLTLMNTEAFF	.	TRBJ1-1	TRBV10-2	few
TGTGCCAGCAGTTTTCTTATTAGTACAGCTTCAAGTGAAGCTTTCTTT	CASSFLISTASSEAFF	.	TRBJ1-1	TRBV28	.
TGCGCCAGCAGCTTAAATGGCGGGCTCAACACTGAAGCTTTCTTT	CASSLNGGLNTEAFF	.	TRBJ1-1	TRBV5-1	.
TGTGCCAGCAGCTTCGGCCAGGGTTGGACCCAGTACTTC	CASSFGQGWTQYF	.	TRBJ2-5	TRBV7-9	.
TGTGCCAGCAGTACCCCGGACAGTAATCAGCCCCAGCATTTT	CASSTPDSNQPQHF	.	TRBJ1-5	TRBV6-5	.
TGTGCCAGCAGCTTGGGCTCGTACTGGGACAGAGGTAATTACGAGCAGTACTTC	CASSLGSYWDRGNYEQYF	TRBD1	TRBJ2-7	TRBV5-5	.
TGTGCCAGCAGCCAAGGACGGGTAGGCAGGGACGAGCAGTACTTC	CASSQGRVGRDEQYF	.	TRBJ2-7	TRBV3-1/TRBV3-2	.
TGCGCCAGCAGCTTGGTGGGCAGCTATGGCTACACCTTC	CASSLVGSYGYTF	.	TRBJ1-2	TRBV5-1	.
TGTGCCAGCATCACCCCCCCAGGTATGAACACTGAAGCTTTCTTT	CASITPPGMNTEAFF	.	TRBJ1-1	TRBV28	few
TGCGCCAGCAGCCAAGGGGTAGCGGGGGGCGGAGAGACCCAGTACTTC	CASSQGVAGGGETQYF	TRBD2	TRBJ2-5	TRBV4-1	.
TGTGCCAGCAGTCGAGAAAATAGCAATCAGCCCCAGCATTTT	CASSRENSNQPQHF	.	TRBJ1-5	TRBV6-5	few
TGTGCCAGCAGCGAAACAGGGATTACCACTGAAGCTTTCTTT	CASSETGITTEAFF	.	TRBJ1-1	TRBV7-9	.
TGTGCCAGCAGCTTCCGGACAGGGGGAGGTGGCTACACCTTC	CASSFRTGGGGYTF	TRBD1	TRBJ1-2	TRBV7-8	.
TGTGCCAGAGACTACAGCAGAGAGACCCAGTACTTC	CARDYSRETQYF	.	TRBJ2-5	TRBV19	once
TGTGCCAGCAGCTTGGGTATTACAGGGTCTGGAAATGAAAAACTGTTTTTT	CASSLGITGSGNEKLFF	.	TRBJ1-4	TRBV7-6	.
TGCGCCAGCAGCCCTGGACAGGGTGTTGAAAAACTGTTTTTT	CASSPGQGVEKLFF	TRBD1	TRBJ1-4	TRBV5-1	.
TGCGCCAGCAGTGAAGGAGCCCAGGGCTGGCAGCCCCAGCATTTT	CASSEGAQGWQPQHF	.	TRBJ1-5	TRBV10-1	.
TGTGCCAGCAGACCCACAGGGATCGAGACCCAGTACTTC	CASRPTGIETQYF	.	TRBJ2-5	TRBV6-5	.
TGTGCCAGCAGTCCCTCGGGAGATACGCAGTATTTT	CASSPSGDTQYF	.	TRBJ2-3	TRBV27	many
TGCGCCAGCAGCCAAAGGGAGGGCAATGAGCAGTTCTTC	CASSQREGNEQFF	TRBD2	TRBJ2-1	TRBV4-3	.
TGTGCCAGTAGTATCGGCAGGGGGCTCGAGTATGGCTACACCTTC	CASSIGRGLEYGYTF	TRBD1	TRBJ1-2	TRBV19	.
TGTGCCAGCAGCTTAGATCAGGCAGGCAACTATGGCTACACCTTC	CASSLDQAGNYGYTF	.	TRBJ1-2	TRBV11-2	.
TGTGCCAGCAGCGTAGAGGGGGTCTGGGGAGTTTCCCTGAACAATGAGCAGTTCTTC	CASSVEGVWGVSLNNEQFF	.	TRBJ2-1	TRBV9	once
TGTGCCAGCAGTGGAGCGGGGGCTCAAGAGACCCAGTACTTC	CASSGAGAQETQYF	TRBD2	TRBJ2-5	TRBV6-1	.
TGTGCCAGCAGTGAGCGGCCGAACACTGAAGCTTTCTTT	CASSERPNTEAFF	.	TRBJ1-1	TRBV6-1	.
TGTGCCAGTAGTATAGGATTAGGGTTCGGGATGAACACTGAAGCTTTCTTT	CASSIGLGFGMNTEAFF	.	TRBJ1-1	TRBV19	few
TGTGCCAGTAGTATCGGGACAGGGGGGACAGATACGCAGTATTTT	CASSIGTGGTDTQYF	TRBD1	TRBJ2-3	TRBV19	.
TGTGCCAGCAGCCCCCCGGGGGGAGGAGGAGATACGCAGTATTTT	CASSPPGGGGDTQYF	TRBD2	TRBJ2-3	TRBV7-2	.
TGTGCCAGCAGCCAGGGGGGGCTGGAGACCCAGTACTTC	CASSQGGLETQYF	.	TRBJ2-5	TRBV3-1/TRBV3-2	.
TGCAGCACCGAAGGACATAACTCTGGAAACACCATATATTTT	CSTEGHNSGNTIYF	.	TRBJ1-3	TRBV29-1	once
TGTGCCAGCAGCCTCCCGAACACCGGGGAGCTGTTTTTT	CASSLPNTGELFF	.	TRBJ2-2	TRBV7-2	.
TGCGCCAGCAGATCCTGGACTAACCTAGGGACCCAGTACTTC	CASRSWTNLGTQYF	.	TRBJ2-5	TRBV5-1	once
TGTGCCAGCAGCTACACCGGGACAGGGGTAGAGCAGCCCCAGCATTTT	CASSYTGTGVEQPQHF	TRBD1	TRBJ1-5	TRBV7-2	.
TGTGCCAGCAGCTCGCCAGCGGGGCGGGGAATTGCTAGAGAGACCCAGTACTTC	CASSSPAGRGIARETQYF	TRBD2	TRBJ2-5	TRBV11-2	.
TGTGCCAGCAGTCCCCGGGGGTTCCGGTCGGACGAGCAGTACTTC	CASSPRGFRSDEQYF	.	TRBJ2-7	TRBV28	.
TGTGCCAGCAGCAGGTTAGGACAGGGGTTTTACGAGCAGTACTTC	CASSRLGQGFYEQYF	TRBD1	TRBJ2-7	TRBV5-6	.
TGTGCCAGTACAGGCAGGGGGCTTGATTCACCCCTCCACTTT	CASTGRGLDSPLHF	TRBD1	TRBJ1-6	TRBV19	.
TGTGCCACCCATGGAACCCTAGCTATCGAGCAGTTCTTC	CATHGTLAIEQFF	.	TRBJ2-1	TRBV28	.
TGTGCCAGTCGCTTACCGGGACAGGGGTCATCATCCGGAGGCTACACCTTC	CASRLPGQGSSSGGYTF	TRBD1	TRBJ1-2	TRBV19	.
TGTGCCAGCAGTTTAAGAAGGGAGAGTGAAGCTTTCTTT	CASSLRRESEAFF	.	TRBJ1-1	TRBV12-3/TRBV12-4	.
TGTGCCAGCAGCTTAATTAGCGGGGGGTTTGATGTGTACGAGCAGTACTTC	CASSLISGGFDVYEQYF	TRBD2	TRBJ2-7	TRBV7-2	.
TGTGCCAGCAGCGCTGACAGGTTTGGAGGCTACACCTTC	CASSADRFGGYTF	.	TRBJ1-2	TRBV7-9	.
TGCGCCAGCAGCCAAGGAGGTGGTCAGCCCCAGCATTTT	CASSQGGGQPQHF	.	TRBJ1-5	TRBV4-3	.
TGCAGCGTTGAGTTACGGCAGGGGGAACCAAACACCATATATTTT	CSVELRQGEPNTIYF	TRBD1	TRBJ1-3	TRBV29-1	many
TGTGCCAGCAGCCCTATCCGAGCGGGGATGCAAGAGACCCAGTACTTC	CASSPIRAGMQETQYF	TRBD2	TRBJ2-5	TRBV7-9	once
TGTGCCAGCAGTGAAGATCGCGGCTACTACGAGCAGTACTTC	CASSEDRGYYEQYF	.	TRBJ2-7	TRBV25-1	.
TGTGCCAGCTCGCGGTCGACCGAAGGGGGAAATCAGCCCCAGCATTTT	CASSRSTEGGNQPQHF	.	TRBJ1-5	TRBV18	.
TGTGCCAGTAGTACTCCTTCGGGGGGCACGGGAGTGCCCCAGCATTTT	CASSTPSGGTGVPQHF	.	TRBJ1-5	TRBV19	.